Sequencing of this TCR beta chain was carried out in a study of T cells in Graves' hyperthyroidism and ophthalmopathy. About this clonotype: The antigen remains undetermined.

Study conclusions and caveats: Ophthalmopathy and stable hyperthyroidism were told apart by a 13 V-J model. For ophthalmopathy, model prediction preceded onset by a median roughly 5.9 months.

Amplification targeted TCR beta CDR3 regions from RNA transcripts. The HTBI primer set drove a first-round RT-PCR of the TCR CDR3. Via MiXCR, TCRdb re-called the multiplex PCR reads, giving one row per CDR3 protein. The table includes about 570,000 distinct CDR3 sequences, roughly 50% detected once. The CDR3 is made up of 15 amino acids. Trimming at V came to 1 base and at J to 5 bases, leaving 5 bases not matched to a gene. Germline assignment: CDR1 SGHTA and CDR2 FQGNSA. The specimen sequenced was peripheral blood or thyroid tissue (not recorded which). This TCR was sampled from an adult woman with Graves' disease, either hyperthyroidism or ophthalmopathy (not recorded which). V and J are TRBV7-2 and TRBJ1-5; 7 nucleotides agree with TRBD1. Here the CDR3 reads CASSLGPQGDQPQHF. The DNA for the CDR3 is TGTGCCAGCAGCTTAGGTCCCCAGGGGGATCAGCCCCAGCATTTT. Together with reference TRBV7-2 and TRBJ1-5, the CDR3 gives the full variable domain: GAGVSQSPSNKVTEKGKDVELRCDPISGHTALYWYRQSLGQGLEFLIYFQGNSAPDKSGLPSDRFSAERTGGSVSTLTIQRTQQEDSAVYLCASSLGPQGDQPQHFGDGTRLSIL.